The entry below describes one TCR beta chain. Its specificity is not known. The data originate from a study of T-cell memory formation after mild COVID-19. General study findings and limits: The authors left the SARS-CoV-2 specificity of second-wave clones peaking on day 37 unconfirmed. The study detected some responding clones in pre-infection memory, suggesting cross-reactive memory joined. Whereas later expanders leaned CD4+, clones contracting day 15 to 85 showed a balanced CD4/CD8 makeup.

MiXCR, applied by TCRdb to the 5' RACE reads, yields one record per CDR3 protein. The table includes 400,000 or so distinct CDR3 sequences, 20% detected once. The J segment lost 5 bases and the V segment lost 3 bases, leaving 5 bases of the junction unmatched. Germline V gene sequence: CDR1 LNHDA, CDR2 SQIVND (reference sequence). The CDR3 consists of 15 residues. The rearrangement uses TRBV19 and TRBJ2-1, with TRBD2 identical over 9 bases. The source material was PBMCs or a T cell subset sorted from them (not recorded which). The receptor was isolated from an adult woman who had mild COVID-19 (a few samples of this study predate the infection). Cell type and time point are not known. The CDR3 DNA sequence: TGTGCCAGTAGTATTTTCAGCGGGAGGCACAATGAGCAGTTCTTC. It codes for CASSIFSGRHNEQFF.